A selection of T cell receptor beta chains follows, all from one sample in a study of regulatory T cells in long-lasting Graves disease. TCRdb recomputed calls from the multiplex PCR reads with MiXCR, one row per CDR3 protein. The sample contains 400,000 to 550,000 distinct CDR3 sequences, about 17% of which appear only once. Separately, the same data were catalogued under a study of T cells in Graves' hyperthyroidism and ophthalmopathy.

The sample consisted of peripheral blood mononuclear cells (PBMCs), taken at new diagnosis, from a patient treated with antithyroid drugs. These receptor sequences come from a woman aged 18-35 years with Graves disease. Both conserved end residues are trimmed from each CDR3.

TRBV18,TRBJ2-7,ASSPSPGQNSYEQY
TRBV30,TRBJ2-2,ASPREGEGTGELF
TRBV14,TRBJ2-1,ASSQDWTSGLVSYNEQF
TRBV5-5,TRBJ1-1,ASSWDSMNTEAF
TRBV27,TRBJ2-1,ASSLLTPLGLAGDRKQF
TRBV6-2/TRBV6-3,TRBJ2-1,ASSYSGGLGYEQF
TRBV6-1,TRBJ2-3,ASSEQAAGAADTQY
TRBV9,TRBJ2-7,ASSPGIHSTYEQY
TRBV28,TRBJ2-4,ATGRLAGGPLAKNIRY
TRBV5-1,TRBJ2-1,ASSLVVTNEQF
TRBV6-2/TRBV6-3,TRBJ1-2,ASRSTGLGYGYT
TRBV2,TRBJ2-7,ASRTPGWSYEQY
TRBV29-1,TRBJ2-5,SVVRGGETQY
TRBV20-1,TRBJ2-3,SASPLTGRADTQY
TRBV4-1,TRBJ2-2,ASSQREGDTGELF
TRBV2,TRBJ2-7,ASRRDRATAPYEQY
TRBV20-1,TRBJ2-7,SARGTTPPSYEQY
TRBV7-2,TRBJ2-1,ASSLFQDNEQF
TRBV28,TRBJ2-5,ASSQLGSSGETQY
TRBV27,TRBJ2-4,ASSFGVGNIQY
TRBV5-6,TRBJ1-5,ASSSLDQPQH
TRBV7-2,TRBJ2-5,ASRLRGGGETQY
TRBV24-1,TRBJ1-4,ATSDSRRGATNEKLF
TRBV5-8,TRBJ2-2,ASSSWTGNVVGTGELF
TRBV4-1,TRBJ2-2,ASSQVVQVAGELF
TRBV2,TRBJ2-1,ASSVEAGSYNEQF
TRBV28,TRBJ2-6,ASRPVGSGANVLT